This TCR beta chain was profiled in a study of CD8+ T cells in alopecia areata. Study overall: Percent of scalp involved defined treated patients' severity scores. Regarding the study as a whole: During tofacitinib treatment, many expanded lesional clones remained in scalp and blood. Uncertainty remains about how baseline CD8+ expansion links to response, with one nonresponder.

As the sequencing template, cDNA was produced by extracting RNA and reverse transcribing it. The protocol was immunoSEQ multiplex PCR, while the TCRdb copy is restricted to in-frame clones and leaves out a portion. Here the sample spans more than 200,000 clones, around two fifths being singletons. This clone has only a few counts. The antigen is unknown. The sample's treatment: oral pan-JAK inhibitor, 5-10 mg twice daily. From alopecia areata patients, lesional scalp punch biopsies and peripheral blood were collected. This CDR3 region has 10 residues. Germline CDR1 reads SQVTM; CDR2 reads ANQGSEA. The sequences come from CD4+ T cells sorted from blood, collected between weeks 36 and 40, from a patient treated with tofacitinib. V is TRBV29-1 and J is TRBJ2-7; D gene unclear. The receptor was isolated from a human donor with alopecia areata. CDR3: CTPQPDEQYF. CDR3 bases: TGCACTCCCCAACCGGACGAGCAGTACTTC.